Listed below are T cell receptor beta chains from one sample, sequenced in a study of CD8 T cells in ankylosing spondylitis. Via MiXCR, TCRdb re-called the 5' RACE reads, giving one row per CDR3 protein. In the table there are 25,000 to 30,000 distinct CDR3 sequences, around 5.2% of which are singletons. The sample consisted of blood, either unsorted or a sorted T cell fraction (not recorded which). These receptors were obtained from a female donor with ankylosing spondylitis or in good health (not recorded which). Both conserved end residues are part of each CDR3. The D gene is left open where the match is weak. Size is omitted from some rows. Given values are once, few, many or a class for expanded clones.

cdr3_aa: CASSVRASGITGELFF
cdr3_nt: TGTGCCAGCAGCGTTAGGGCTAGCGGAATCACCGGGGAGCTGTTTTTT
d_call: TRBD2
clone_size: few
v_call: TRBV9
j_call: TRBJ2-2

cdr3_aa: CASSPGSVNNEKLFF
cdr3_nt: TGTGCCAGCAGCCCAGGCTCCGTCAACAATGAAAAACTGTTTTTT
d_call: NA
clone_size: many
v_call: TRBV9
j_call: TRBJ1-4

cdr3_aa: CASSAPGQGAREQYF
cdr3_nt: TGTGCCAGCAGCGCCCCGGGACAGGGGGCGCGTGAGCAGTACTTC
d_call: TRBD1
clone_size: many
v_call: TRBV9
j_call: TRBJ2-7

cdr3_aa: CASSIRDLDTGELFF
cdr3_nt: TGTGCCAGCAGCATCCGGGACCTCGACACCGGGGAGCTGTTTTTT
d_call: NA
clone_size: many
v_call: TRBV9
j_call: TRBJ2-2

cdr3_aa: CASSEGGQGTGELFF
cdr3_nt: TGTGCCAGCAGCGAGGGGGGACAGGGGACCGGGGAGCTGTTTTTT
d_call: TRBD1
clone_size: many
v_call: TRBV9
j_call: TRBJ2-2

cdr3_aa: CASSVGTGDEQFF
cdr3_nt: TGTGCCAGCAGCGTCGGGACAGGGGATGAGCAGTTCTTC
d_call: TRBD1
clone_size: many
v_call: TRBV9
j_call: TRBJ2-1

cdr3_aa: CASSVSGAGLYNEQFF
cdr3_nt: TGTGCCAGCAGCGTCAGCGGGGCCGGGCTTTACAATGAGCAGTTCTTC
d_call: TRBD2
clone_size: many
v_call: TRBV9
j_call: TRBJ2-1

cdr3_aa: CASSVRAVWTDTQYF
cdr3_nt: TGTGCCAGCAGCGTGAGGGCGGTTTGGACAGATACGCAGTATTTT
d_call: NA
clone_size: many
v_call: TRBV9
j_call: TRBJ2-3

cdr3_aa: CASTQGVGKEKLFF
cdr3_nt: TGTGCCAGCACCCAAGGCGTTGGGAAAGAAAAACTGTTTTTT
d_call: NA
clone_size: many
v_call: TRBV9
j_call: TRBJ1-4

cdr3_aa: CASSVAPQNYEQYF
cdr3_nt: TGTGCCAGCAGCGTAGCTCCACAGAACTACGAGCAGTACTTC
d_call: NA
clone_size: many
v_call: TRBV9
j_call: TRBJ2-7

cdr3_aa: CASSVGAGTNTGELFF
cdr3_nt: TGTGCCAGCAGCGTAGGCGCGGGGACGAACACCGGGGAGCTGTTTTTT
d_call: NA
clone_size: NA
v_call: TRBV9
j_call: TRBJ2-2

cdr3_aa: CASSVSGTGGGYTF
cdr3_nt: TGTGCCAGCAGCGTATCCGGGACAGGGGGTGGCTACACCTTC
d_call: TRBD1
clone_size: few
v_call: TRBV9
j_call: TRBJ1-2

cdr3_aa: CASSVSTGGPDTQYF
cdr3_nt: TGTGCCAGCAGCGTGAGCACGGGCGGCCCAGATACGCAGTATTTT
d_call: NA
clone_size: NA
v_call: TRBV9
j_call: TRBJ2-3

cdr3_aa: CASSAADRGDYGYTF
cdr3_nt: TGTGCCAGCAGCGCGGCGGACAGGGGGGACTATGGCTACACCTTC
d_call: TRBD1
clone_size: many
v_call: TRBV9
j_call: TRBJ1-2

cdr3_aa: CASSKTGQAYEQYF
cdr3_nt: TGTGCCAGCAGCAAGACGGGACAGGCCTACGAGCAGTACTTC
d_call: TRBD1
clone_size: many
v_call: TRBV9
j_call: TRBJ2-7

cdr3_aa: CASSSTEEYEQYF
cdr3_nt: TGTGCCAGCAGCTCGACTGAGGAATACGAGCAGTACTTC
d_call: NA
clone_size: many
v_call: TRBV9
j_call: TRBJ2-7

cdr3_aa: CASSASGGTGDGYTF
cdr3_nt: TGTGCCAGCAGCGCCTCGGGGGGGACAGGGGATGGCTACACCTTC
d_call: TRBD1
clone_size: many
v_call: TRBV9
j_call: TRBJ1-2

cdr3_aa: CASSGRFGQNPQETQYF
cdr3_nt: TGTGCCAGCAGCGGACGCTTTGGACAGAATCCCCAAGAGACCCAGTACTTC
d_call: NA
clone_size: many
v_call: TRBV9
j_call: TRBJ2-5

cdr3_aa: CASSVEGGRDDTQYF
cdr3_nt: TGTGCCAGCAGCGTAGAAGGCGGGAGGGACGATACGCAGTATTTT
d_call: TRBD2
clone_size: many
v_call: TRBV9
j_call: TRBJ2-3

cdr3_aa: CASSPSRGEETQYF
cdr3_nt: TGTGCCAGCAGCCCCAGTAGGGGGGAAGAGACCCAGTACTTC
d_call: NA
clone_size: many
v_call: TRBV9
j_call: TRBJ2-5

cdr3_aa: CSAREGGSNTEAFF
cdr3_nt: TGCAGTGCTAGAGAGGGGGGCTCGAACACTGAAGCTTTCTTT
d_call: NA
clone_size: many
v_call: TRBV20-1
j_call: TRBJ1-1

cdr3_aa: CASSVAGGPGEQFF
cdr3_nt: TGTGCCAGCAGCGTAGCGGGAGGGCCGGGTGAGCAGTTCTTC
d_call: TRBD2
clone_size: many
v_call: TRBV9
j_call: TRBJ2-1

cdr3_aa: CASSVRGWLENEQFF
cdr3_nt: TGTGCCAGCAGCGTCCGGGGGTGGTTGGAAAATGAGCAGTTCTTC
d_call: NA
clone_size: NA
v_call: TRBV9
j_call: TRBJ2-1

cdr3_aa: CASSGGLAGTSSTDTQYF
cdr3_nt: TGTGCCAGCAGCGGAGGACTAGCGGGGACCTCTAGCACAGATACGCAGTATTTT
d_call: TRBD2
clone_size: many
v_call: TRBV9
j_call: TRBJ2-3

cdr3_aa: CASSPRVKETQYF
cdr3_nt: TGTGCCAGCAGCCCCAGGGTCAAGGAGACCCAGTACTTC
d_call: NA
clone_size: many
v_call: TRBV9
j_call: TRBJ2-5

cdr3_aa: CASSAKLGDRDEKLFF
cdr3_nt: TGTGCCAGCAGCGCCAAGTTAGGGGACAGGGATGAAAAACTGTTTTTT
d_call: TRBD1
clone_size: many
v_call: TRBV9
j_call: TRBJ1-4

cdr3_aa: CASSAWTGGSEAFF
cdr3_nt: TGTGCCAGCAGCGCCTGGACAGGGGGGAGTGAAGCTTTCTTT
d_call: TRBD1
clone_size: many
v_call: TRBV9
j_call: TRBJ1-1

cdr3_aa: CASSGTSTGPLGSIQYF
cdr3_nt: TGTGCCAGCAGCGGTACCTCGACGGGCCCCTTGGGGAGCATTCAGTACTTC
d_call: NA
clone_size: many
v_call: TRBV9
j_call: TRBJ2-4

cdr3_aa: CASSVRGLAGDTGELFF
cdr3_nt: TGTGCCAGCAGCGTAAGAGGACTAGCGGGAGATACCGGGGAGCTGTTTTTT
d_call: TRBD2
clone_size: few
v_call: TRBV9
j_call: TRBJ2-2

cdr3_aa: CASRGGDRGQGVNEQFF
cdr3_nt: TGTGCCAGCAGAGGGGGAGACAGGGGTCAGGGGGTAAATGAGCAGTTCTTC
d_call: TRBD1
clone_size: few
v_call: TRBV9
j_call: TRBJ2-1

cdr3_aa: CASSVQGGPYEQYF
cdr3_nt: TGTGCCAGCAGCGTACAGGGGGGTCCCTACGAGCAGTACTTC
d_call: NA
clone_size: NA
v_call: TRBV9
j_call: TRBJ2-7

cdr3_aa: CASSAEVAGSQALHF
cdr3_nt: TGTGCCAGCAGCGCCGAAGTCGCCGGAAGTCAAGCCCTCCACTTT
d_call: NA
clone_size: many
v_call: TRBV9
j_call: TRBJ1-6

cdr3_aa: CASSEDRVTEQFF
cdr3_nt: TGTGCCAGCAGCGAGGACAGGGTTACTGAGCAGTTCTTC
d_call: TRBD1
clone_size: many
v_call: TRBV9
j_call: TRBJ2-1

cdr3_aa: CASSADPGQTYEQYF
cdr3_nt: TGTGCCAGCAGCGCAGACCCGGGACAGACCTACGAGCAGTACTTC
d_call: TRBD1
clone_size: many
v_call: TRBV9
j_call: TRBJ2-7

cdr3_aa: CASSVAGGPLAETQYF
cdr3_nt: TGTGCCAGCAGCGTAGCGGGAGGGCCCTTAGCGGAGACCCAGTACTTC
d_call: TRBD2
clone_size: few
v_call: TRBV9
j_call: TRBJ2-5

cdr3_aa: CASSTSPSLDQPQHF
cdr3_nt: TGTGCCAGCTCTACATCCCCCTCCCTCGATCAGCCCCAGCATTTT
d_call: NA
clone_size: NA
v_call: TRBV9
j_call: TRBJ1-5

cdr3_aa: CASSPLRAPNTEAFF
cdr3_nt: TGTGCCAGCAGCCCGCTTCGGGCCCCGAACACTGAAGCTTTCTTT
d_call: NA
clone_size: medium-sized
v_call: TRBV9
j_call: TRBJ1-1

cdr3_aa: CASSLHRGCF
cdr3_nt: TGCGCCAGCAGCTTGCACCGGGGGTGCTTC
d_call: NA
clone_size: medium-sized
v_call: TRBV5-1
j_call: TRBJ2-7

cdr3_aa: CASSSGLAGGIADTQYF
cdr3_nt: TGTGCCAGCAGCTCTGGACTAGCGGGGGGGATTGCAGATACGCAGTATTTT
d_call: TRBD2
clone_size: many
v_call: TRBV9
j_call: TRBJ2-3

cdr3_aa: CASSETTGEGTGELFF
cdr3_nt: TGTGCCAGCAGCGAGACCACAGGGGAGGGGACCGGGGAGCTGTTTTTT
d_call: NA
clone_size: many
v_call: TRBV9
j_call: TRBJ2-2

cdr3_aa: CASSGSARSSYNEQFF
cdr3_nt: TGTGCCAGCAGCGGTAGTGCAAGGAGCTCCTACAATGAGCAGTTCTTC
d_call: NA
clone_size: many
v_call: TRBV9
j_call: TRBJ2-1

cdr3_aa: CASSVGHRSSYNEQFF
cdr3_nt: TGTGCCAGCAGCGTAGGTCACAGGAGCTCCTACAATGAGCAGTTCTTC
d_call: NA
clone_size: NA
v_call: TRBV9
j_call: TRBJ2-1

cdr3_aa: CASSSHASVGAEQFF
cdr3_nt: TGTGCCAGCAGCTCCCACGCTAGCGTCGGGGCGGAGCAGTTCTTC
d_call: NA
clone_size: many
v_call: TRBV9
j_call: TRBJ2-1

cdr3_aa: CASSPRAGESTDTQYF
cdr3_nt: TGTGCCAGCAGCCCCCGAGCGGGGGAAAGCACAGATACGCAGTATTTT
d_call: TRBD2
clone_size: medium-sized
v_call: TRBV9
j_call: TRBJ2-3

cdr3_aa: CASSVAGTGGYGYTF
cdr3_nt: TGTGCCAGCAGCGTAGCCGGGACAGGGGGCTATGGCTACACCTTC
d_call: TRBD1
clone_size: many
v_call: TRBV9
j_call: TRBJ1-2

cdr3_aa: CASSVRTSGDGEQFF
cdr3_nt: TGTGCCAGCAGCGTAAGGACTAGCGGGGATGGTGAGCAGTTCTTC
d_call: TRBD2
clone_size: NA
v_call: TRBV9
j_call: TRBJ2-1

cdr3_aa: CASSATGTSGGSYNEQFF
cdr3_nt: TGTGCCAGCAGCGCGACCGGGACTAGCGGGGGGTCCTACAATGAGCAGTTCTTC
d_call: TRBD2
clone_size: NA
v_call: TRBV9
j_call: TRBJ2-1

cdr3_aa: CASSVAPRWSQYF
cdr3_nt: TGTGCCAGCAGCGTAGCGCCCCGATGGAGTCAGTACTTC
d_call: NA
clone_size: many
v_call: TRBV9
j_call: TRBJ2-4

cdr3_aa: CASSVEGDSRTGELFF
cdr3_nt: TGTGCCAGCAGCGTAGAAGGGGACTCAAGAACGGGGGAGCTGTTTTTT
d_call: NA
clone_size: many
v_call: TRBV9
j_call: TRBJ2-2

cdr3_aa: CASSVLGIPDTQYF
cdr3_nt: TGTGCCAGCAGCGTACTGGGGATCCCAGATACGCAGTATTTT
d_call: NA
clone_size: many
v_call: TRBV9
j_call: TRBJ2-3

cdr3_aa: CASSVGATNEKLFF
cdr3_nt: TGTGCCAGCAGCGTGGGGGCAACTAATGAAAAACTGTTTTTT
d_call: NA
clone_size: many
v_call: TRBV9
j_call: TRBJ1-4

cdr3_aa: CASSPRSGANTGELFF
cdr3_nt: TGTGCCAGCAGCCCAAGAAGCGGGGCGAACACCGGGGAGCTGTTTTTT
d_call: TRBD2
clone_size: many
v_call: TRBV9
j_call: TRBJ2-2

cdr3_aa: CASSVGGIGDTQYF
cdr3_nt: TGTGCCAGCAGCGTAGGGGGGATCGGGGATACGCAGTATTTT
d_call: NA
clone_size: many
v_call: TRBV9
j_call: TRBJ2-3

cdr3_aa: CASSVVGAGTYNEQFF
cdr3_nt: TGTGCCAGCAGCGTAGTGGGAGCGGGCACCTACAATGAGCAGTTCTTC
d_call: NA
clone_size: many
v_call: TRBV9
j_call: TRBJ2-1